Below are 11 T cell receptor beta chains sequenced from a single sample in a study of T cells after yellow fever vaccination. TCRdb ran MiXCR on the 5' RACE reads and lists one entry per CDR3 protein. The sample yields 45,000 to 60,000 distinct CDR3 sequences, 6.5% to 8.5% seen once. This material consisted of CD8+ T cells not binding an NS4B(214-222) dextramer, sorted from PBMCs, taken around 45 days after the first yellow fever vaccination. The receptors originated from a man aged 18 to 29 who received the YFV17D yellow fever vaccine.

This clonotype was observed a handful of times. The chain combines TRBV19 with TRBJ1-6; 7 bases align to TRBD1. Germline lookup yields CDR1 LNHDA and CDR2 SQIVND (reference sequence). With V trimmed by 9 bases and J by 8 bases, 7 bases remained unmatched. CDR3 length: 13 residues. Here the CDR3 reads CASRDSVDSPLHF. CDR3 in DNA: TGTGCCAGCCGGGACAGCGTTGATTCACCCCTCCACTTT.

This clonotype has more than one count but fewer than ten. The chain uses TRBV4-1 and TRBJ1-6; TRBD1 aligns across 10 bases. Germline loops: CDR1 MGHRA, CDR2 YSYEKL. There are 17 residues in the CDR3. J lost 4 bases, V lost 3 bases, and 6 bases had no gene match. The CDR3, as DNA: TGCGCCAGCAGCCAGACCGGGACAGGGGCTTATAATTCACCCCTCCACTTT. Amino acids: CASSQTGTGAYNSPLHF.

This clonotype showed up many times. CDR3 region: CASVAGPVWETQYF. In DNA form, the CDR3 reads TGTGCCAGCGTAGCGGGGCCCGTATGGGAGACCCAGTACTTC. The genes are TRBV3-1 and TRBJ2-5; 8 bases are a match to TRBD2. V dropped 8 bases and J dropped 5; count of bases not matched to a gene: 10. The CDR3 extends over 14 amino acids. The V gene's germline CDR1 is LGHDT and CDR2 YNNKEL (reference sequence).

In this sample, this clonotype turned up many times. This chain joins TRBV5-6 and TRBJ2-7, with D unresolved. The CDR3 runs 13 residues. Germline V gene data show CDR1 as SGHDT and CDR2 as YYEEEE. V was cut by 1 base and J by 1 base, with 6 bases left in between. The CDR3 DNA follows: TGTGCCAGCAGCTTGATCGGATCCTACGAGCAGTACGTC. Translated: CASSLIGSYEQYV.

About this clonotype: A single base separates this from a much larger clone, so it may be a read error. The V and J genes are TRBV5-6 and TRBJ2-4; 13 bases agree with TRBD2. With 4 bases clipped from V and 6 bases from J, the junction kept 7 bases outside the gene matches. CDR1 is SGHDT, CDR2 YYEEEE, per germline. This CDR3 region has 16 residues. The CDR3 DNA sequence: TGTGCCAGCAGCGATACTAGCGGGAGGGCGGTAAACATTCAGTACTTC. It codes for CASSDTSGRAVNIQYF.

A few counts support this clonotype. The chain combines TRBV3-1 with TRBJ2-6, with D unclear. CDR1 and CDR2 (germline): LGHDT, YNNKEL (reference sequence). CDR3 length: 16 amino acids. V was clipped by 3 bases and J by 0 bases, with 9 bases between them. In nucleotides, the CDR3 is TGTGCCAGCAGCCAGGATAGTAGCTCTGGGGCCAACGTCCTGACTTTC. Its protein product is CASSQDSSSGANVLTF.

This sequence joins TRBV3-1 and TRBJ2-2; weak D call: TRBD1 (7 bases). This CDR3 spans 19 amino acids. V lost 0 bases and J lost 3, with 20 bases in between. Per germline, CDR1 LGHDT and CDR2 YNNKEL (reference sequence). The CDR3 DNA reads TGTGCCAGCAGCCAAGAGGTGAGGAGGGGGCCTCGGGACACCGGGGAGCTGTTTTTT. Its translation is CASSQEVRRGPRDTGELFF.

In this sample, this clonotype turned up many times. The CDR3 is CSGHRGTSTTDTQYF. As DNA, the CDR3 is TGCAGTGGGCACAGGGGGACATCCACCACAGATACGCAGTATTTT. The rearrangement links TRBV20-1 to TRBJ2-3; 8 nucleotides align to TRBD1. The junction had 11 bases not matched to a gene; V was cut back by 7 bases and J by 2 bases. CDR3 length: 15 amino acids. The V gene's germline CDR1 is DFQATT and CDR2 SNEGSKA (reference sequence).

The chain uses TRBV20-1 and TRBJ2-3; TRBD2 agrees at 9 bases. V shed 3 bases and J 7 bases; nucleotides not matched to a gene: 8. Germline loops: CDR1 DFQATT, CDR2 SNEGSKA (reference sequence). The CDR3 spans 14 residues. The chain's CDR3 is CSASPLAGINTQYF. CDR3 nucleotide sequence: TGCAGTGCTAGCCCGCTAGCGGGGATAAATACGCAGTATTTT.

The chain's CDR3 is CATSREHQVLNYNSPLHF. In DNA, the CDR3 is TGTGCCACCAGCAGAGAGCATCAGGTACTGAACTATAATTCACCCCTCCACTTT. The V and J genes are TRBV15 and TRBJ1-6; no definite D call. Trimming took 0 bases from V and 3 from J, leaving 15 bases between them. The CDR3 consists of 18 residues. Germline CDR1 is LNHNV and CDR2 is YYDKDF (reference sequence).

This clonotype was observed a few times. The J gene is TRBJ2-6, the V gene TRBV4-3; D not resolved. The CDR3 spans 13 residues. Trimming pared 3 bases from V and 13 bases from J, leaving 13 bases between. Germline CDR1 LGHNA, CDR2 YSLEER. CDR3 sequence reads: CASSHGRARVLTF. The DNA of the CDR3 is TGCGCCAGCAGCCACGGACGGGCCCGGGTCCTGACTTTC.